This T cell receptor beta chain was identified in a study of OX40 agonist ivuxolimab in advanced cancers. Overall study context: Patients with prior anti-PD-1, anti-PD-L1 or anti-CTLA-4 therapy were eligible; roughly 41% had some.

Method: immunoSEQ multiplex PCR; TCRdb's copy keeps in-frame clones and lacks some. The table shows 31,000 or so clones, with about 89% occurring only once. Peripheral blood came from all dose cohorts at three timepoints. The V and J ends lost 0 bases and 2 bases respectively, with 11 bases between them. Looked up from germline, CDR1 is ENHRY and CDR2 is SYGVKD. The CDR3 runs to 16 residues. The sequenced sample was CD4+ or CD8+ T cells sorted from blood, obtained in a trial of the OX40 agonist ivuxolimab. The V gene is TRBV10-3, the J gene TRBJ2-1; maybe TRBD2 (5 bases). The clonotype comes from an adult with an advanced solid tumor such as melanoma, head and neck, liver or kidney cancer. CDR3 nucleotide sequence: TGTGCCATCAGTGAGTCGGCCGGGAACACCTACAATGAGCAGTTCTTC. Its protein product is CAISESAGNTYNEQFF.